Following are 27 T cell receptor beta chains from one sample sequenced in a study of cytomegalovirus exposure and HLA in healthy donors. With 60 Vbeta and 13 Jbeta primers, the PCR was carried out. Only in-frame clones appear in the TCRdb table, and some are missing; sequencing was by immunoSEQ multiplex PCR. The table lists about 160,000 clones, more than 75% of them singletons. The sequenced sample consisted of PBMCs. These TCRs come from a girl aged 2-10 years in good health and CMV-seropositive.

The V gene is TRBV19, the J gene TRBJ2-2, with 12 bases lining up with TRBD2. The CDR3 has 17 residues. CDR1 LNHDA and CDR2 SQIVND come from the germline V gene (reference sequence). Unmatched junction bases numbered 11, after V lost 9 bases and J lost 3 bases. The CDR3 spells CARTRSTSGRYTGELFF. The CDR3 DNA reads TGTGCCAGGACGAGATCAACTAGCGGGAGGTACACCGGGGAGCTGTTTTTT.

The V gene is TRBV7-3, the J gene TRBJ2-3; possibly TRBD2 for D (5 bases). CDR1 is SGHTA, CDR2 FQGTGA, per germline. There are 13 residues in the CDR3. V lost 8 bases, J lost 7 bases, and 16 bases lay in between. CDR3 in amino acids: CASSLMTGYTQYF. CDR3 sequence (DNA): TGTGCCAGCTCACTTATGACGGGGTATACGCAGTATTTT.

The rearrangement joins TRBV19 to TRBJ2-2; the D gene is possibly TRBD1 (5 bases). This CDR3 has 13 residues. Deletions cut 5 bases from V and 4 bases from J, with 8 bases between. CDR1 and CDR2 (germline): LNHDA, SQIVND (reference sequence). CDR3 sequence: CASSSGITGELFF. CDR3 DNA: TGTGCCAGTAGTTCAGGGATCACCGGGGAGCTGTTTTTT.

V and J are TRBV6-1 and TRBJ2-1; the D gene is possibly TRBD1 (5 bases). Germline CDR1 MNHNS, CDR2 SASEGT. The V and J ends lost 2 bases and 11 bases respectively, with 13 bases between them. The CDR3 is 13 residues long. CDR3 nucleotide sequence: TGTGCCAGCAGTGAAAGAAGACAGCAAAAGCAGTTCTTC. Translated: CASSERRQQKQFF.

The chain recombines TRBV10-2 with TRBJ2-7, with a possible D match to TRBD2 (5 bases). Trimming took 6 bases from V and 0 from J, leaving 9 bases between them. CDR3 length: 13 residues. Germline V CDR1 and CDR2: WSHSY, SAAADI. CDR3 amino acids: CASRLGSSYEQYF. The CDR3, as DNA: TGCGCCAGCAGATTAGGGAGCTCCTACGAGCAGTACTTC.

This clone has a single count. This rearrangement joins TRBV6-5 to TRBJ1-2, with TRBD1 matching over 7 bases. The CDR3 sequence is 15 residues long. J was trimmed by 4 bases and V by 5 bases; bases with no gene match: 10. In germline, CDR1 is MNHEY, CDR2 SVGAGI. CDR3 in amino acids: CASSRRGRDLYGYTF. DNA for the CDR3: TGTGCCAGCAGTAGGAGGGGGCGCGATCTCTATGGCTACACCTTC.

This clone was counted only a few times. This sequence joins TRBV23-1 and TRBJ1-5, with D possibly matching TRBD1 (6 bases). Being an ORF, TRBV23-1 has a function that is uncertain. This CDR3 contains 18 residues. Here the CDR3 DNA reads TGCACCTCAGGCCGGGACAAACCCTTTCGGTGTAGCAATCAGCCCCAGCATTTT. Protein product: CTSGRDKPFRCSNQPQHF.

The chain is built from TRBV2 and TRBJ2-7; D remains ambiguous. The CDR3 is made up of 12 amino acids. V lost 2 bases and J lost 6, with 8 bases in between. Germline loops: CDR1 SNHLY, CDR2 FYNNEI. As DNA, the CDR3 is TGTGCCAGCAGTGAATTAGAGCGCGAGCAGTACTTC. It codes for CASSELEREQYF.

The CDR3 spells CASSQSGASSGNTIYF. The CDR3 DNA sequence: TGTGCCAGCAGCCAATCGGGGGCAAGCTCTGGAAACACCATATATTTT. V gene TRBV16 combines with J gene TRBJ1-3; TRBD1 is a possible D gene (6 bases). Trimming shortened V by 0 bases and J by 0 bases, and 9 bases separated the two germline ends. Germline CDR1 KGHSY, CDR2 FQNENV. The CDR3 spans 16 residues.

The rearrangement links TRBV6-5 to TRBJ2-5; possible D gene TRBD2, 6 bases. Between the trimmed V and J ends, which lost 6 bases and 5 bases, there was a span of 16 bases. The CDR3 sequence is 14 residues long. Germline loops: CDR1 MNHEY, CDR2 SVGAGI. CDR3 residues: CASSQGDFMETQYF. CDR3 nucleotides: TGTGCCAGCAGCCAAGGGGACTTTATGGAGACCCAGTACTTC.

This chain connects TRBV6-1 to TRBJ2-5; 11 bases fit TRBD2. Losses at the gene ends were 0 bases for V and 5 bases for J; bases not matched to a gene: 5. In germline, CDR1 is MNHNS, CDR2 SASEGT. The CDR3 covers 16 residues. CDR3 residues: CASSEASGRGFETQYF. CDR3 in DNA: TGTGCCAGCAGTGAAGCTAGCGGGAGGGGGTTTGAGACCCAGTACTTC.

The V gene is TRBV6-5, the J gene TRBJ1-1; unclear D gene. Germline values: CDR1 MNHEY, CDR2 SVGAGI. V gave up 8 bases and J gave up 0 bases, with 4 bases separating them. The CDR3 is 11 amino acids. The CDR3: CASFMNTEAFF. The CDR3 DNA reads as TGTGCCAGCTTTATGAACACTGAAGCTTTCTTT.

The gene calls are TRBV7-9 and TRBJ2-7; D remains ambiguous. This CDR3 has 13 amino acids. Germline V gives CDR1 SEHNR, CDR2 FQNEAQ (reference sequence). V was cut by 7 bases and J by 0 bases, with 10 bases left in between. CDR3 nucleotide sequence: TGTGCCAGCATCCCCCCGAGCTCCTACGAGCAGTACTTC. Encoded protein: CASIPPSSYEQYF.

The chain carries TRBV28 and TRBJ1-5, with D possibly matching TRBD1 (5 bases). Trimming removed 3 bases from V and 2 bases from J, with 11 bases in between. Germline V gene sequence: CDR1 MDHEN, CDR2 SYDVKM. The CDR3 sequence is 15 residues long. The CDR3, as DNA: TGTGCCAGCAGTTTCGGGGGGAACCGCAATCAGCCCCAGCATTTT. It encodes CASSFGGNRNQPQHF.

The J gene is TRBJ1-4, the V gene TRBV6-6, with D maybe TRBD1 (6 bases). This CDR3 comprises 15 residues. Germline CDR1 reads MNHNY; CDR2 reads SVGAGI (reference sequence). The ends were cut back, 1 base at V and 7 bases at J, with 13 bases in the middle. The CDR3 here is CASSYFQGQGEKLFF. The CDR3 nucleotides are TGTGCCAGCAGTTACTTTCAGGGGCAGGGTGAAAAACTGTTTTTT.

The gene calls are TRBV5-1 and TRBJ1-1; D is possibly TRBD1 (5 bases). CDR3 length: 15 residues. From germline, CDR1 is SGHRS and CDR2 YFSETQ. V lost 4 bases and J 5 bases, leaving 18 bases between the germline ends. The CDR3 loop reads CASSPGGAVYTEAFF. The CDR3 coding sequence is TGCGCCAGCAGCCCGGGTGGGGCGGTGTATACTGAAGCTTTCTTT.

The rearrangement uses TRBV4-1 and TRBJ2-2, with TRBD2 matching 8 bases. This CDR3 spans 15 amino acids. The trim removed 3 bases at V and 6 bases at J, leaving 6 bases unmatched. Germline V gene lookup returns CDR1 MGHRA and CDR2 YSYEKL. The CDR3 sequence is CASSHSAGVAGELFF. For the CDR3, the DNA is TGCGCCAGCAGCCACTCAGCGGGAGTGGCCGGGGAGCTGTTTTTT.

The rearrangement joins TRBV5-1 to TRBJ1-4; 10 nucleotides line up with TRBD1. This CDR3 spans 17 amino acids. The J segment lost 8 bases and the V segment lost 0 bases, leaving 10 bases of the junction unmatched. Germline assignment: CDR1 SGHRS and CDR2 YFSETQ. The DNA for the CDR3 is TGCGCCAGCAGCTTGGGGGACAGGGGCCTTAGAAGCGAAAAACTGTTTTTT. Residues: CASSLGDRGLRSEKLFF.

The gene calls are TRBV29-1 and TRBJ2-1; 10 nucleotides line up with TRBD2. CDR3 length: 15 amino acids. From germline, CDR1 is SQVTM and CDR2 ANQGSEA. V lost 7 bases to trimming and J lost 4 bases; unmatched junction nucleotides: 10. The CDR3 bases are TGCAGCGCCGGGACTAGCGCCTCGTTTTACAATGAGCAGTTCTTC. Protein: CSAGTSASFYNEQFF.

This clone was counted a few times. The chain uses TRBV5-6 and TRBJ1-1, with 10 bases identical to TRBD1. V was clipped by 4 bases and J by 2 bases; unmatched bases: 8. CDR3 size: 16 residues. Germline V gene data show CDR1 as SGHDT and CDR2 as YYEEEE. Here the CDR3 DNA reads TGTGCCAGCAGCCTAGGAGACAGGGGGCTAAACACTGAAGCTTTCTTT. It encodes CASSLGDRGLNTEAFF.

The chain is built from TRBV5-1 and TRBJ1-3; no clear D gene. CDR3 length: 14 amino acids. V shed 4 bases and J shed 0 bases, with 8 bases lying between them. Germline CDR1 reads SGHRS; CDR2 reads YFSETQ. The CDR3 DNA is TGCGCCAGCAGCCGCGCACCCTCTGGAAACACCATATATTTT. Translation gives CASSRAPSGNTIYF.

The V and J genes are TRBV25-1 and TRBJ2-3; TRBD2 matches 8 bases. Losses at the gene ends were 9 bases for V and 6 bases for J; bases not matched to a gene: 17. This CDR3 contains 16 residues. Germline assignment: CDR1 MGHDK and CDR2 SYGVNS. The CDR3 region has the DNA TGTGCCAGTGAAGCGACCGGGACTAGGGGAGCGGATACGCAGTATTTT. Translation: CASEATGTRGADTQYF.

This CDR3 is CASSLSLANYGYTF. The CDR3, as DNA: TGCGCCAGCAGCTTAAGCCTAGCTAACTATGGCTACACCTTC. J is TRBJ1-2 and V is TRBV5-1; D remains ambiguous. Germline V CDR1 and CDR2: SGHRS, YFSETQ. Trimming pared 2 bases from V and 0 bases from J, leaving 8 bases between. The CDR3 covers 14 residues.

In its sample, this clone was seen a few times. V gene TRBV5-6 combines with J gene TRBJ1-1, with 11 positions matching TRBD1. V lost 4 bases to trimming and J lost 8 bases; unmatched junction nucleotides: 7. Germline CDR1 and CDR2: SGHDT and YYEEEE. The CDR3 is made up of 14 amino acids. The CDR3 is CASSKDRGRTEAFF. CDR3 bases: TGTGCCAGCAGCAAGGACAGGGGGCGAACCGAAGCTTTCTTT.

The V call is TRBV28, the J call TRBJ2-4; 9 positions agree with TRBD2. The trim removed 8 bases at V and 1 base at J, leaving 9 bases unmatched. The CDR3 length is 16 residues. The germline CDR1 and CDR2 sequences are MDHEN and SYDVKM. CDR3 loop: CASRRAGGRAKNIQYF. CDR3 sequence (DNA): TGTGCCAGCCGGAGGGCGGGAGGGAGGGCCAAAAACATTCAGTACTTC.

The rearrangement joins TRBV5-4 to TRBJ2-3; TRBD2 agrees at 8 bases. The CDR3 is made up of 17 amino acids. V dropped 4 bases and J dropped 2; count of bases not matched to a gene: 12. Germline values: CDR1 SGHNT, CDR2 YYREEE (reference sequence). CDR3 nucleotide sequence: TGTGCCAGCAGCCGCCCAACAGCGGGGGTGGACACAGATACGCAGTATTTT. This codes for CASSRPTAGVDTDTQYF.

The chain employs TRBV29-1 and TRBJ1-1; TRBD1 might be the D (5 bases). This CDR3 spans 14 amino acids. Trimming removed 6 bases at V and 1 base at J, with 15 bases between. The germline V gene has CDR1 SQVTM and CDR2 ANQGSEA. This CDR3 reads CSVNHRLGNTEAFF. CDR3 DNA sequence: TGCAGCGTGAATCACAGGTTAGGGAACACTGAAGCTTTCTTT.